This is a list of T cell receptor beta chains from one sample in a study of cytomegalovirus exposure and HLA in healthy donors. Only in-frame clones appear in the TCRdb table, and some are missing; sequencing was by immunoSEQ multiplex PCR. The sample's table shows around 140,000 clones. Sequences were obtained from PBMCs. These receptors were collected from a woman aged 40 to 50 in good health and CMV-seropositive. Both conserved end residues are part of each CDR3. D genes are given only for firm matches.

CDR3nt: TGTGCCAGCAGCTGGTCCGGTAGCTCCTACAATGAGCAGTTCTTC
CDR3aa: CASSWSGSSYNEQFF
d_gene: NA
v_gene: TRBV11-2
j_gene: TRBJ2-1

CDR3nt: TGTGCCAGTAGTAGAGACAGGGGTGTGGCGGCTTTCTTT
CDR3aa: CASSRDRGVAAFF
d_gene: TRBD1
v_gene: TRBV19
j_gene: TRBJ1-1

CDR3nt: TGTGCCAGCAGCCGGGGGCAGGGGAGCACCGGGGAGCTGTTTTTT
CDR3aa: CASSRGQGSTGELFF
d_gene: NA
v_gene: TRBV14
j_gene: TRBJ2-2

CDR3nt: TGCAGCGTCGGACAGGGGGAAGCTAACTATGGCTACACCTTC
CDR3aa: CSVGQGEANYGYTF
d_gene: TRBD1
v_gene: TRBV29-1
j_gene: TRBJ1-2

CDR3nt: TGTGCCAGCAGCCCCCTACGTGAGGGCGAGCAGTACTTC
CDR3aa: CASSPLREGEQYF
d_gene: NA
v_gene: TRBV11-2
j_gene: TRBJ2-7

CDR3nt: TGCAGCGTTGGGACTAGCGGAGACTACGAGCAGTACTTC
CDR3aa: CSVGTSGDYEQYF
d_gene: TRBD2
v_gene: TRBV29-1
j_gene: TRBJ2-7

CDR3nt: TGTGCCAGCAGCTTGGGTCTGCCCCAGTATGGCTACACCTTC
CDR3aa: CASSLGLPQYGYTF
d_gene: NA
v_gene: TRBV5-5
j_gene: TRBJ1-2

CDR3nt: TGTGCCAGCAGTTCGACTAGCGGGGGAACCTACGAGCAGTACTTC
CDR3aa: CASSSTSGGTYEQYF
d_gene: TRBD2
v_gene: TRBV27
j_gene: TRBJ2-7

CDR3nt: TGTGCCAGCAGCCCCTTGGGGGGAGTCAGCTCTGGAAACACCATATATTTT
CDR3aa: CASSPLGGVSSGNTIYF
d_gene: NA
v_gene: TRBV14
j_gene: TRBJ1-3

CDR3nt: TGTGCCAGCAGCGTACTAGCGGGTGCTAGCACAGATACGCAGTATTTT
CDR3aa: CASSVLAGASTDTQYF
d_gene: TRBD2
v_gene: TRBV7-2
j_gene: TRBJ2-3

CDR3nt: TGCGCCAGCAGCCAGGATACTACGATATCCTACGAGCAGTACTTC
CDR3aa: CASSQDTTISYEQYF
d_gene: NA
v_gene: TRBV4-1
j_gene: TRBJ2-7

CDR3nt: TGTGCCAGCAGCCCCCTAGCGGGCGTTTCCCGAGAGACCCAGTACTTC
CDR3aa: CASSPLAGVSRETQYF
d_gene: TRBD2
v_gene: TRBV2
j_gene: TRBJ2-5

CDR3nt: TGCGCCAGCAGCGCTGGGACTAGCGGGAGGAGCAATGAGCAGTTCTTC
CDR3aa: CASSAGTSGRSNEQFF
d_gene: TRBD2
v_gene: TRBV5-1
j_gene: TRBJ2-1

CDR3nt: TGTGCCAGCAGTGAACTACTGACAAGTCGGCCCCAGCATTTT
CDR3aa: CASSELLTSRPQHF
d_gene: NA
v_gene: TRBV6-1
j_gene: TRBJ1-5

CDR3nt: TGCGCCAGCAGCCAAGACCGGGTTGGGGAGCAGTACTTC
CDR3aa: CASSQDRVGEQYF
d_gene: NA
v_gene: TRBV4-1
j_gene: TRBJ2-7

CDR3nt: TGCGCCAGCAGCGGATACAGGGTAGACACCGGGGAGCTGTTTTTT
CDR3aa: CASSGYRVDTGELFF
d_gene: NA
v_gene: TRBV5-1
j_gene: TRBJ2-2

CDR3nt: TGTGCCAGCAGCCACGACGGGCGGGACGCCTACGAGCAGTACTTC
CDR3aa: CASSHDGRDAYEQYF
d_gene: NA
v_gene: TRBV4-2
j_gene: TRBJ2-7

CDR3nt: TGTGCCAGTAGTAATTACGCTGTAGCGGGAGAAGATACGCAGTATTTT
CDR3aa: CASSNYAVAGEDTQYF
d_gene: TRBD2
v_gene: TRBV19
j_gene: TRBJ2-3

CDR3nt: TGTGCCAGCAGAGAAGCGGGAGTGGTCGCCGGGGAGCTGTTTTTT
CDR3aa: CASREAGVVAGELFF
d_gene: TRBD2
v_gene: TRBV6-4
j_gene: TRBJ2-2

CDR3nt: TGTGCCAGCAGCTTGGGCCAAAACACTGAAGCTTTCTTT
CDR3aa: CASSLGQNTEAFF
d_gene: NA
v_gene: TRBV11-3
j_gene: TRBJ1-1

CDR3nt: TGCGCCAGCAGCTTAACTAGCGGGAGCAGGACCGGGGAGCTGTTTTTT
CDR3aa: CASSLTSGSRTGELFF
d_gene: TRBD2
v_gene: TRBV5-1
j_gene: TRBJ2-2

CDR3nt: TGTGCCAGTAGTGTCCCAGCTAGCGGGATTTCCAATGAGCAGTTCTTC
CDR3aa: CASSVPASGISNEQFF
d_gene: TRBD2
v_gene: TRBV19
j_gene: TRBJ2-1

CDR3nt: TGTGCCAGCAGCTCGGGGGGATACACCGGGGAGCTGTTTTTT
CDR3aa: CASSSGGYTGELFF
d_gene: TRBD2
v_gene: TRBV7-3
j_gene: TRBJ2-2

CDR3nt: TGTGCCAGCAGTTACGGCCTCAATCAGCCCCAGCATTTT
CDR3aa: CASSYGLNQPQHF
d_gene: NA
v_gene: TRBV6-5
j_gene: TRBJ1-5

CDR3nt: TGTGCCAGCAGCCCAACAGGGGAGTTCCCCTACGAGCAGTACTTC
CDR3aa: CASSPTGEFPYEQYF
d_gene: TRBD1
v_gene: TRBV28
j_gene: TRBJ2-7

CDR3nt: TGTGCCAGCAGCTACGACAGGGTCCGCGAGCAGTACTTC
CDR3aa: CASSYDRVREQYF
d_gene: TRBD1
v_gene: TRBV6-6
j_gene: TRBJ2-7

CDR3nt: TGCGCCAGCAGCTTGGGGGACAGGGGCTACAATGAGCAGTTCTTC
CDR3aa: CASSLGDRGYNEQFF
d_gene: TRBD1
v_gene: TRBV5-1
j_gene: TRBJ2-1

CDR3nt: TGTGCCAGCAGCTTAATGTCGAATCAGCCCCAGCATTTT
CDR3aa: CASSLMSNQPQHF
d_gene: NA
v_gene: TRBV7-9
j_gene: TRBJ1-5

CDR3nt: TGCAGCGCAGGGTTATTAGGGGTGAACGAGCAGTACTTC
CDR3aa: CSAGLLGVNEQYF
d_gene: NA
v_gene: TRBV29-1
j_gene: TRBJ2-7

CDR3nt: TGTGCCAGTCGAACAGGGTCAGACACTGAAGCTTTCTTT
CDR3aa: CASRTGSDTEAFF
d_gene: NA
v_gene: TRBV6-5
j_gene: TRBJ1-1

CDR3nt: TGCAGCGTCTCCGGGACTAGCGGGTCTAGGCGGCGGAATGAGCAGTTCTTC
CDR3aa: CSVSGTSGSRRRNEQFF
d_gene: TRBD2
v_gene: TRBV29-1
j_gene: TRBJ2-1